The 26 T cell receptor beta chains below come from one sample, sequenced in a study of spatial heterogeneity in lung cancer. TCRdb re-analysed the 5' RACE reads in MiXCR, keeping a single row per CDR3 protein. The data hold 4,200 or so distinct CDR3 sequences, with around a tenth observed a single time. Documented time point: sample taken at primary tumor resection. Extraction of whole RNA from tumor, nontumor lung or frozen PBMC preceded unsorted sequencing. The starting material was PBMCs, obtained at surgery. The receptors come from a male donor with early-stage non-small cell lung cancer.

This clonotype was found many times. CDR3 sequence (DNA): TGTGCCAGCAGTCGGACAGGCGCAGATACGCAGTATTTT. It translates to CASSRTGADTQYF. The chain carries TRBV6-6 and TRBJ2-3, with 7 bases identical to TRBD1. Trimming took 5 bases from V and 4 from J; bases not matched to a gene: 3. The CDR3 sequence is 13 residues long. Germline lookup yields CDR1 MNHNY and CDR2 SVGAGI (reference sequence).

This clonotype was recorded at least ten times. This rearrangement joins TRBV10-2 to TRBJ1-1; unclear D gene. There are 15 residues in the CDR3. Germline V CDR1 and CDR2: WSHSY, SAAADI. Trimming removed 3 bases at V and 0 bases at J, with 11 bases between. CDR3 sequence reads: CASSDGPAMNTEAFF. As DNA, the CDR3 is TGCGCCAGCAGTGACGGCCCAGCCATGAACACTGAAGCTTTCTTT.

The chain couples TRBV19 to TRBJ2-7; D not certain. V was pared by 3 bases and J by 3 bases, with 12 bases between. The germline CDR1 and CDR2 sequences are LNHDA and SQIVND (reference sequence). The CDR3 sequence is 14 residues long. The CDR3 protein is CASSINGEHYEQYF. The CDR3 DNA sequence: TGTGCCAGTAGTATTAACGGTGAACACTACGAGCAGTACTTC.

This clonotype was seen ten or more times. This sequence joins TRBV7-3 and TRBJ2-1; 8 nucleotides align to TRBD2. This CDR3 region has 15 residues. Trimming at V came to 3 bases and at J to 0 bases, leaving 1 base not matched to a gene. Germline-derived CDR1 and CDR2 are SGHTA and FQGTGA. As DNA, the CDR3 is TGTGCCAGCAGCTTCAGCGGGAGCTCCTACAATGAGCAGTTCTTC. Translated, it gives CASSFSGSSYNEQFF. The variable domain in full, completed from reference TRBV7-3 and TRBJ2-1, reads GAGVSQTPSNKVTEKGKYVELRCDPISGHTALYWYRQSLGQGPEFLIYFQGTGAADDSGLPNDRFFAVRPEGSVSTLKIQRTERGDSAVYLCASSFSGSSYNEQFFGPGTRLTVL.

This clonotype is labeled as medium-sized (0.01 to 0.1%). V gene TRBV28 combines with J gene TRBJ2-7; the match to TRBD2 covers 11 bases. The V segment lost 5 bases and the J segment 4 bases; nucleotides outside the gene matches: 7. The CDR3 runs to 15 residues. The germline gives CDR1 MDHEN, CDR2 SYDVKM. CDR3: CASSDTSGGIYEQYF. CDR3 DNA: TGTGCCAGCAGTGACACTAGCGGGGGCATTTACGAGCAGTACTTC.

The table lists this clonotype with many counts. This chain uses TRBV10-2 with TRBJ2-2, with D perhaps matching TRBD2 (5 bases). The CDR3 length is 13 residues. Trimming took off 4 bases at V and 6 bases at J, with 9 bases between the two ends. The germline gives CDR1 WSHSY, CDR2 SAAADI. The DNA for the CDR3 is TGCGCCAGCAGTGCGCTAGCCTCCGGGGAGCTGTTTTTT. Encoded protein: CASSALASGELFF.

Many counts were recorded for this clonotype. This chain links TRBV5-8 with TRBJ2-5; 8 positions agree with TRBD2. CDR3 length: 16 residues. Germline CDR1 reads SGHTS; CDR2 reads YDEGEE. J was trimmed by 5 bases and V by 1 base; bases with no gene match: 10. The chain's CDR3 is CASSLKPGGAGETQYF. DNA of the CDR3: TGTGCCAGCAGCTTGAAGCCCGGGGGGGCCGGGGAGACCCAGTACTTC.

The J gene is TRBJ1-2, the V gene TRBV19; D remains ambiguous. Trimming removed 7 bases at V and 2 bases at J, with 11 bases between. Per germline, CDR1 LNHDA and CDR2 SQIVND (reference sequence). The CDR3 is made up of 13 amino acids. Here the CDR3 reads CASTTDTNYGYTF. CDR3 in DNA: TGTGCCAGTACCACAGACACAAACTATGGCTACACCTTC.

This clonotype was recorded many times. Given the absence of the conserved phenylalanine or tryptophan at the CDR3 end, a read error is likely. It is unclear where the CDR3 begins or ends on the DNA, so no DNA is shown, and the CDR3 is as TCRdb lists it. The chain uses TRBV2 and TRBJ2-1; TRBD1, the table's D call, lacks a check against the DNA. Germline values: CDR1 SNHLY, CDR2 FYNNEI. The CDR3 contains 13 residues when both ends are counted. CDR3 sequence reads: CASSESSGGPPKI.

In this sample, this clonotype turned up many times. The J gene is TRBJ1-5, the V gene TRBV10-3, with D unclear. This CDR3 has 13 residues. The V gene lost 5 bases and the J gene lost 4 bases, with 9 bases spanning the gap. Germline CDR1 reads ENHRY; CDR2 reads SYGVKD. The CDR3 sequence: CAISLDGNQPQHF. DNA for the CDR3: TGTGCCATCAGTTTGGACGGAAATCAGCCCCAGCATTTT.

The sample holds many counts of this clonotype. The V call is TRBV7-8, the J call TRBJ1-2; D remains unclear. The germline V and J ends were trimmed by 0 bases and 7 bases, with 3 bases remaining between them. The CDR3 totals 11 residues. CDR1 and CDR2 (germline): SGHVS, FQNEAQ. CDR3 nucleotides: TGTGCCAGCAGCTTAGCTGGTGGCTACACCTTC. Protein: CASSLAGGYTF.

Relative to its sample, this clonotype is medium-sized. The chain is built from TRBV12-3 or TRBV12-4 and TRBJ2-7; 9 bases are a match to TRBD1. The junction had 9 bases not matched to a gene; V was cut back by 6 bases and J by 3 bases. The CDR3 extends over 15 amino acids. The CDR3 here is CASSLGTGSSYEQYF. CDR3 nucleotide sequence: TGTGCCAGCAGCCTAGGGACAGGGTCAAGCTACGAGCAGTACTTC.

This clonotype was found many times. This chain connects TRBV9 to TRBJ2-3, with TRBD1 matching over 8 bases. The germline V gene has CDR1 SGDLS and CDR2 YYNGEE. This CDR3 has 16 amino acids. The junction had 3 bases not matched to a gene; V was cut back by 0 bases and J by 0 bases. In nucleotides, the CDR3 is TGTGCCAGCAGCGTAGCGGGACAGGCGAGCACAGATACGCAGTATTTT. This codes for CASSVAGQASTDTQYF.

This clonotype occurred many times. The chain employs TRBV9 and TRBJ2-5; TRBD2 is a possible D gene (7 bases). The V and J ends lost 4 bases and 2 bases respectively, with 18 bases between them. CDR3 length: 16 amino acids. The germline gives CDR1 SGDLS, CDR2 YYNGEE. CDR3: CASSSGGGGVQETQYF. The DNA for the CDR3 is TGTGCCAGCAGCTCCGGGGGCGGGGGAGTTCAAGAGACCCAGTACTTC.

This clonotype was counted many times. The genes are TRBV30 and TRBJ2-1; 13 positions agree with TRBD2. This CDR3 is 18 amino acids long. With 3 bases clipped from V and 2 bases from J, the junction kept 10 bases outside the gene matches. Germline V gene sequence: CDR1 GTSNPN, CDR2 SVGIG (reference sequence). The chain's CDR3 is CAWSGLAGDLPAYNEQFF. DNA of the CDR3: TGTGCCTGGAGCGGACTAGCGGGGGACCTGCCGGCCTACAATGAGCAGTTCTTC.

The chain couples TRBV5-6 to TRBJ2-3; D gene ambiguous. The V end lost 0 bases, the J end lost 0 bases, and 14 bases lay between the germline ends. CDR3 length: 17 amino acids. CDR1 is SGHDT and CDR2 is YYEEEE in the germline V gene. Written as DNA, the CDR3 is TGTGCCAGCAGCTTGGGGCCGTCTCACGCAAGCACAGATACGCAGTATTTT. Its protein is CASSLGPSHASTDTQYF.

This clonotype has ten or more counts. This chain links TRBV7-2 with TRBJ2-3, with D possibly being TRBD2 (5 bases). V was clipped by 1 base and J by 2 bases, with 7 bases between them. The CDR3 has 14 amino acids. The germline V gene encodes CDR1 SGHTA and CDR2 FQGNSA. The CDR3 sequence is CASSLGLATDTQYF. Here the CDR3 DNA reads TGTGCCAGCAGCTTAGGGCTAGCCACAGATACGCAGTATTTT.

This clonotype occurred many times. As DNA, the CDR3 is TGTGCCAGCAGCCCCACCGGGAAGAACACTGAAGCTTTCTTT. Amino acids: CASSPTGKNTEAFF. The chain links TRBV7-9 to TRBJ1-1; no clear D gene. Germline CDR1 is SEHNR and CDR2 is FQNEAQ (reference sequence). Trimming left V 5 bases short and J 1 base short, with 11 bases between. This CDR3 contains 14 residues.

This clonotype is deemed medium-sized. The chain has TRBV7-9 and TRBJ1-6; D is unclear. The CDR3 is 14 amino acids. Germline loops: CDR1 SEHNR, CDR2 FQNEAQ (reference sequence). Trimming stripped 5 bases from V and 10 bases from J, with 15 bases between. Written as DNA, the CDR3 is TGTGCCAGCAGCCGAACCGATGGAGGGTCACCCCTCCACTTT. This sequence encodes CASSRTDGGSPLHF.

The sample holds many counts of this clonotype. The chain carries TRBV19 and TRBJ2-3, with D perhaps TRBD2 (6 bases). This CDR3 spans 15 amino acids. V was cut by 0 bases and J by 0 bases, with 7 bases left in between. Germline V gene data show CDR1 as LNHDA and CDR2 as SQIVND (reference sequence). The CDR3 protein is CASSIEGGSTDTQYF. The CDR3 coding sequence is TGTGCCAGTAGTATAGAGGGGGGTAGCACAGATACGCAGTATTTT.

This clonotype has at least ten counts. The rearrangement joins TRBV7-9 to TRBJ2-1; D might be TRBD1 or TRBD2, each matching 5 bases. The CDR3 is 16 amino acids. Germline V gives CDR1 SEHNR, CDR2 FQNEAQ (reference sequence). Between the trimmed V and J ends, which lost 5 bases and 8 bases, there was a span of 22 bases. Written as DNA, the CDR3 is TGTGCCAGCAGCCCTAGGGGAGATAGTTATACGTATGAGCAGTTCTTC. Protein: CASSPRGDSYTYEQFF.

This clonotype was recorded many times. The chain recombines TRBV7-2 with TRBJ2-7; possibly TRBD2 for D (5 bases). The germline V and J ends were trimmed by 4 bases and 0 bases, with 10 bases remaining between them. The CDR3 spans 14 residues. Germline V CDR1 and CDR2: SGHTA, FQGNSA. The chain's CDR3 is CASSSVGSSYEQYF. The CDR3 DNA reads as TGTGCCAGCAGCTCGGTAGGGAGCTCCTACGAGCAGTACTTC.

In this sample, this clonotype turned up many times. This chain links TRBV25-1 with TRBJ2-7, with a possible D match to TRBD2 (5 bases). The CDR3 contains 11 residues. Trimming stripped 3 bases from V and 6 bases from J, with 6 bases between. Germline values: CDR1 MGHDK, CDR2 SYGVNS. The CDR3 region is CASSDGLEQYF. The CDR3 coding sequence is TGTGCCAGCAGTGATGGACTCGAGCAGTACTTC.

In this sample, this clonotype is medium-sized. V is TRBV18 and J is TRBJ2-1; D gene unclear. V was clipped by 3 bases and J by 2 bases, with 14 bases between them. CDR3 size: 16 residues. Germline loops: CDR1 KGHSH, CDR2 LQKENI. The CDR3, as DNA: TGTGCCAGCTCACCTCTAGTCGGCTTCACCTACAATGAGCAGTTCTTC. Protein sequence: CASSPLVGFTYNEQFF. Looking up the rest from reference TRBV18 and TRBJ2-1 gives the full variable domain: NAGVMQNPRHLVRRRGQEARLRCSPMKGHSHVYWYRQLPEEGLKFMVYLQKENIIDESGMPKERFSAEFPKEGPSILRIQQVVRGDSAAYFCASSPLVGFTYNEQFFGPGTRLTVL.

This clonotype turned up a few times. This sequence joins TRBV6-1 and TRBJ2-7; D unresolved. The CDR3 totals 11 residues. Germline assignment: CDR1 MNHNS and CDR2 SASEGT. Trimming stripped 9 bases from V and 3 bases from J, with 9 bases between. The CDR3: CASSRLYEQYF. The CDR3 coding sequence is TGTGCCAGTTCCCGACTCTACGAGCAGTACTTC.

Sample share makes this clonotype medium-sized (0.01 to 0.1%). V usage is TRBV7-9 and J usage is TRBJ2-3, with a tentative D call TRBD2 (5 bases). The V gene lost 5 bases and the J gene lost 6 bases, with 18 bases spanning the gap. This CDR3 contains 15 residues. Germline-derived CDR1 and CDR2 are SEHNR and FQNEAQ (reference sequence). This CDR3 reads CASSPEANSWDTQYF. The CDR3 nucleotides are TGTGCCAGCAGCCCGGAGGCAAACTCATGGGATACGCAGTATTTT.